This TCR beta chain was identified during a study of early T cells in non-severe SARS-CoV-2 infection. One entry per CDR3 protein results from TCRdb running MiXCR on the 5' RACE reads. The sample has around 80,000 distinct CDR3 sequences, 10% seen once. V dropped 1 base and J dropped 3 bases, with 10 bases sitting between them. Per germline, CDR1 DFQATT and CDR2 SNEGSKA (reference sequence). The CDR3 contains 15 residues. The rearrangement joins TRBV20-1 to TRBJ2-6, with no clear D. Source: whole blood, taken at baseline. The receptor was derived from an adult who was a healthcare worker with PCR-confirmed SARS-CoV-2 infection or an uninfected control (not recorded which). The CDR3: CSARGSVIGANVLTF. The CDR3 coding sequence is TGCAGTGCTAGAGGGTCAGTTATTGGGGCCAACGTCCTGACTTTC.